The 24 T cell receptor beta chains in this list originate from one sample, sequenced in a study of shared clonotypes between healthy human individuals. TCRdb's table, derived via immunoSEQ multiplex PCR, lists solely in-frame clones and lacks some. This table holds roughly 2.4 million clones, approximately 96% found once. The specimen sequenced was naive CD4+ T cells sorted from blood. Subset described: CD45RA+ positively selected. The receptors shown here come from a man aged 18 to 29 in good health.

The chain uses TRBV4-1 and TRBJ1-4; D unclear. There are 15 residues in the CDR3. With 0 bases removed from V and 7 bases from J, the gap between germline ends came to 12 bases. Germline loops: CDR1 MGHRA, CDR2 YSYEKL. CDR3 in amino acids: CASSQDVTGGEKLFF. CDR3 coding DNA: TGCGCCAGCAGCCAAGACGTCACGGGAGGTGAAAAACTGTTTTTT.

The V call is TRBV5-1, the J call TRBJ2-7; D might be TRBD1 or TRBD2, each matching 7 bases. Germline V gene lookup returns CDR1 SGHRS and CDR2 YFSETQ. Trimming shortened V by 2 bases and J by 1 base, and 16 bases separated the two germline ends. This CDR3 has 16 residues. CDR3 sequence: CASSFAGGVLSYEQYF. DNA of the CDR3: TGCGCCAGCAGCTTTGCAGGGGGGGTATTATCCTACGAGCAGTACTTC.

V gene TRBV5-6 combines with J gene TRBJ1-5; 9 bases map to TRBD1. The junction had 4 bases not matched to a gene; V was cut back by 4 bases and J by 2 bases. Germline CDR1 is SGHDT and CDR2 is YYEEEE. The CDR3 extends over 15 amino acids. Here the CDR3 reads CASSRRTGGNQPQHF. The CDR3 DNA reads as TGTGCCAGCAGCAGAAGGACAGGGGGCAATCAGCCCCAGCATTTT. The full variable domain, rest sourced from reference TRBV5-6 and TRBJ1-5, is DAGVTQSPTHLIKTRGQQVTLRCSPKSGHDTVSWYQQALGQGPQFIFQYYEEEERQRGNFPDRFSGHQFPNYSSELNVNALLLGDSALYLCASSRRTGGNQPQHFGDGTRLSIL.

This rearrangement joins TRBV19 to TRBJ1-1; D ambiguous. Trimming shortened V by 4 bases and J by 0 bases, and 18 bases separated the two germline ends. This CDR3 has 17 amino acids. The germline V gene encodes CDR1 LNHDA and CDR2 SQIVND (reference sequence). The CDR3 loop is CASSRAGEQLLNTEAFF. CDR3 nucleotides: TGTGCCAGTAGTAGGGCAGGAGAACAATTACTGAACACTGAAGCTTTCTTT. The variable domain in full, with the rest retrieved from reference TRBV19 and TRBJ1-1, is DGGITQSPKYLFRKEGQNVTLSCEQNLNHDAMYWYRQDPGQGLRLIYYSQIVNDFQKGDIAEGYSVSREKKESFPLTVTSAQKNPTAFYLCASSRAGEQLLNTEAFFGQGTRLTVV.

CDR3 in amino acids: CASSEYQSEKLFF. The CDR3 DNA follows: TGTGCCAGCAGTGAATATCAAAGCGAAAAACTGTTTTTT. The rearrangement joins TRBV6-1 to TRBJ1-4, with unresolved D. This CDR3 has 13 residues. Trimming cost V 2 bases and J 8 bases, with 9 bases left between them. From germline, CDR1 is MNHNS and CDR2 SASEGT.

CDR3 nucleotides: TGTGCCATCATGACAGGGGGAAGCACAGATACGCAGTATTTT. Amino acids: CAIMTGGSTDTQYF. The chain links TRBV10-3 to TRBJ2-3; 9 positions agree with TRBD1. Germline values: CDR1 ENHRY, CDR2 SYGVKD. CDR3 length: 14 residues. Losses at the gene ends were 7 bases for V and 0 bases for J; bases not matched to a gene: 2.

The CDR3 reads CASSQGTSGILIDEQFF. The CDR3 DNA follows: TGCGCCAGCAGCCAGGGGACTAGCGGGATCCTTATCGATGAGCAGTTCTTC. The V call is TRBV4-1, the J call TRBJ2-1; 13 nucleotides agree with TRBD2. CDR1 is MGHRA and CDR2 is YSYEKL in the germline V gene. The V and J ends lost 3 bases and 8 bases, in that order; junction bases with no gene match: 10. CDR3 length equals 17 residues.

The CDR3 DNA reads as TGTGCCTGGAGTAAAAGAGCCAGGGAAAAACTGTTTTTT. Its protein product is CAWSKRAREKLFF. V is TRBV30 and J is TRBJ1-4, with D unresolved. CDR1 and CDR2 (germline): GTSNPN, SVGIG (reference sequence). V was cut by 2 bases and J by 8 bases, with 12 bases left in between. The CDR3 extends over 13 amino acids.

The rearrangement joins TRBV10-1 to TRBJ1-2; 8 nucleotides align to TRBD1. In germline, CDR1 is WNHNN, CDR2 SYGVQD (reference sequence). This CDR3 is built from 14 residues. With 3 bases clipped from V and 8 bases from J, the junction kept 8 bases outside the gene matches. The CDR3 nucleotides read TGCGCCAGCAGTGATGGGACAGGCCGAGGGGGCTACACCTTC. Translating it yields CASSDGTGRGGYTF.

As concerns this clone: The same CDR3 is also encoded by other DNA sequences in this sample. The genes are TRBV5-4 and TRBJ2-5, with TRBD2 matching 9 bases. The CDR3 runs to 14 residues. V dropped 1 base and J dropped 3; count of bases not matched to a gene: 1. CDR1 SGHNT and CDR2 YYREEE come from the germline V gene (reference sequence). CDR3 region: CASSLRGREETQYF. The CDR3 DNA is TGTGCCAGCAGCTTGCGCGGGAGGGAAGAGACCCAGTACTTC. The variable domain in full, with the rest retrieved from reference TRBV5-4 and TRBJ2-5, is ETGVTQSPTHLIKTRGQQVTLRCSSQSGHNTVSWYQQALGQGPQFIFQYYREEENGRGNFPPRFSGLQFPNYSSELNVNALELDDSALYLCASSLRGREETQYFGPGTRLLVL.

The chain combines TRBV29-1 with TRBJ2-7, with TRBD1 identical over 7 bases. CDR1 is SQVTM, CDR2 ANQGSEA, per germline. This CDR3 region has 12 residues. V shed 6 bases, J shed 2 bases, and the junction held 4 bases outside the gene matches. In nucleotides, the CDR3 is TGCAGCGTCTCGACAGGGCCCTACGAGCAGTACTTC. Translation: CSVSTGPYEQYF.

This CDR3 reads CASSQDQGRNTGELFF. The CDR3, as DNA: TGCGCCAGCAGCCAAGATCAGGGGAGGAACACCGGGGAGCTGTTTTTT. The rearrangement joins TRBV4-3 to TRBJ2-2; a weak D match, TRBD1 (6 bases). V was pared by 0 bases and J by 1 base, with 9 bases between. CDR1 is LGHNA and CDR2 is YSLEER in the germline V gene. CDR3 size: 16 residues.

This clone was counted only a few times. Other DNA sequences in this sample translate to the same CDR3. V is TRBV10-3 and J is TRBJ2-7, with D unresolved. Trimming left V 4 bases short and J 1 base short, with 5 bases between. The CDR3 extends over 12 amino acids. The germline V gene encodes CDR1 ENHRY and CDR2 SYGVKD. The CDR3 loop reads CAISGESYEQYF. DNA for the CDR3: TGTGCCATCAGTGGCGAGTCCTACGAGCAGTACTTC.

The gene calls are TRBV6-1 and TRBJ1-6; TRBD1 matches 9 bases. There are 17 residues in the CDR3. Germline CDR1 is MNHNS and CDR2 is SASEGT. V dropped 0 bases and J dropped 6; count of bases not matched to a gene: 6. The CDR3 loop reads CASSEALRGQGNSPLHF. For the CDR3, the DNA is TGTGCCAGCAGTGAAGCCCTTCGGGGACAGGGTAATTCACCCCTCCACTTT.

The CDR3 protein is CASSYGGGADTEAFF. DNA for the CDR3: TGTGCCAGCAGTTATGGCGGGGGCGCGGACACTGAAGCTTTCTTT. The V and J genes are TRBV6-5 and TRBJ1-1; a possible D gene is TRBD1 (6 bases). Trimming left V 3 bases short and J 3 bases short, with 14 bases between. Per the germline V gene, CDR1 is MNHEY and CDR2 is SVGAGI. The CDR3 is 15 residues long.

The rearrangement links TRBV27 to TRBJ2-7, with 9 bases aligning to TRBD1. V shed 0 bases, J shed 1 base, and the junction held 4 bases outside the gene matches. The CDR3 totals 16 residues. Per the germline V gene, CDR1 is MNHEY and CDR2 is SMNVEV (reference sequence). The DNA of the CDR3 is TGTGCCAGCAGTTTATCGGGGACAGGGTTTTCCTACGAGCAGTACTTC. Translation: CASSLSGTGFSYEQYF.

Turning to this clone: In the same sample, other DNA sequences code for this CDR3. The V and J genes are TRBV7-2 and TRBJ2-1; 7 positions agree with TRBD2. After removal of 2 bases from V and 1 base from J, the junction contained 5 bases not matched to a gene. The germline V gene encodes CDR1 SGHTA and CDR2 FQGNSA. The CDR3 runs 16 residues. The CDR3 here is CASSLWGGSSYNEQFF. The CDR3 nucleotides are TGTGCCAGCAGCTTATGGGGGGGGTCTTCCTACAATGAGCAGTTCTTC. Full variable domain (rest looked up from reference TRBV7-2 and TRBJ2-1): GAGVSQSPSNKVTEKGKDVELRCDPISGHTALYWYRQSLGQGLEFLIYFQGNSAPDKSGLPSDRFSAERTGGSVSTLTIQRTQQEDSAVYLCASSLWGGSSYNEQFFGPGTRLTVL.

The chain has TRBV19 and TRBJ2-3; the D call may be TRBD1 or TRBD2 (5 bases each). V was cut by 6 bases and J by 4 bases, with 14 bases left in between. CDR1 is LNHDA and CDR2 is SQIVND in the germline V gene (reference sequence). The CDR3 contains 14 residues. The CDR3 here is CASSKGTVADTQYF. The CDR3 DNA reads TGTGCCAGTAGCAAAGGGACCGTGGCAGATACGCAGTATTTT.

J is TRBJ1-5 and V is TRBV7-2; possibly TRBD1 for D (6 bases). The CDR3 is made up of 15 amino acids. Germline CDR1 is SGHTA and CDR2 is FQGNSA. The V end was cut by 5 bases, the J end by 1 base, with 12 bases between. The CDR3 reads CASSIQGGSNQPQHF. In nucleotides, the CDR3 is TGTGCCAGCAGCATACAGGGAGGGAGCAATCAGCCCCAGCATTTT.

V gene TRBV6-5 combines with J gene TRBJ1-1; D is ambiguous. V lost 0 bases and J lost 6, with 14 bases in between. The CDR3 is made up of 15 amino acids. Per the germline V gene, CDR1 is MNHEY and CDR2 is SVGAGI. The DNA for the CDR3 is TGTGCCAGCAGTTACTCCGGACCCGCGGGCGCTGAAGCTTTCTTT. This codes for CASSYSGPAGAEAFF.

The V and J genes are TRBV5-6 and TRBJ1-2; 10 bases are shared with TRBD1. The CDR3 is 18 amino acids. CDR1 and CDR2 from the germline V gene are SGHDT and YYEEEE. V lost 3 bases and J lost 6; bases outside the gene matches: 17. In DNA form, the CDR3 reads TGTGCCAGCAGCTCCCTATGGCGCAAGACAGGGGGCGTGGATGGCTACACCTTC. This translates into CASSSLWRKTGGVDGYTF. The full variable domain, completed using reference TRBV5-6 and TRBJ1-2, is DAGVTQSPTHLIKTRGQQVTLRCSPKSGHDTVSWYQQALGQGPQFIFQYYEEEERQRGNFPDRFSGHQFPNYSSELNVNALLLGDSALYLCASSSLWRKTGGVDGYTFGSGTRLTVV.

This chain links TRBV4-2 with TRBJ2-1; unclear D gene. The V and J ends lost 0 bases and 6 bases respectively, with 9 bases between them. The CDR3 runs to 14 residues. From germline, CDR1 is LGHNA and CDR2 YNFKEQ. CDR3 coding DNA: TGTGCCAGCAGCCAAGATTGGGTTTCCAATGAGCAGTTCTTC. Its translation is CASSQDWVSNEQFF.

This clone occurred once. The chain carries TRBV9 and TRBJ1-2, with TRBD1 matching 8 bases. Unmatched junction bases numbered 4, after V lost 0 bases and J lost 6 bases. The germline gives CDR1 SGDLS, CDR2 YYNGEE. This CDR3 comprises 14 residues. This CDR3 reads CASSVDRGTDGYTF. The CDR3, as DNA: TGTGCCAGCAGCGTAGACAGGGGGACCGATGGCTACACCTTC.

This chain links TRBV10-3 with TRBJ2-5; D possibly corresponds to TRBD2 (5 bases). Germline CDR1 and CDR2: ENHRY and SYGVKD. Trimming took off 0 bases at V and 3 bases at J, with 8 bases between the two ends. This CDR3 comprises 14 residues. The CDR3 DNA reads TGTGCCATCAGTGAGTCGAACGGGGAAGAGACCCAGTACTTC. Translating gives CAISESNGEETQYF.